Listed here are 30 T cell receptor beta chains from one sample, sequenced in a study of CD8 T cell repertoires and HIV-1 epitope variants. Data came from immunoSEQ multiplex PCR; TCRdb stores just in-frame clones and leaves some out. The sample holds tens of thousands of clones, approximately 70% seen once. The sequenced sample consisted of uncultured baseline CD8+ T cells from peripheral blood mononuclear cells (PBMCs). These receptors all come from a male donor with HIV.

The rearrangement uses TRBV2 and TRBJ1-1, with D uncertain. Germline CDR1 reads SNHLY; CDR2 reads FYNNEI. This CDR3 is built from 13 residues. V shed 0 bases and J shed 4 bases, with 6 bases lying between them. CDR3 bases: TGTGCCAGCAGTGAAGCGGGCAGCACTGAAGCTTTCTTT. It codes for CASSEAGSTEAFF.

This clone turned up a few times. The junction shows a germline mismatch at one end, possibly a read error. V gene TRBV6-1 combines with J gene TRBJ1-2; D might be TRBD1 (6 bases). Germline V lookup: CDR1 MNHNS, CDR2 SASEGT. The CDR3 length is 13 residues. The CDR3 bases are TGTGCCAGCAGGGGACAAGGATTTACCAAGCCCTACTTC. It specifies CASRGQGFTKPYF.

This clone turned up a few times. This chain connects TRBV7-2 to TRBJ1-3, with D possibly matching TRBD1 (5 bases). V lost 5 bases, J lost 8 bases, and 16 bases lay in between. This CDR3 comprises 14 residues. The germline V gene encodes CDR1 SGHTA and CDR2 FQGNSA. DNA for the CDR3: TGTGCCAGCAGCCCCCAAGGGGCCCAGGACACCATATATTTT. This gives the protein CASSPQGAQDTIYF.

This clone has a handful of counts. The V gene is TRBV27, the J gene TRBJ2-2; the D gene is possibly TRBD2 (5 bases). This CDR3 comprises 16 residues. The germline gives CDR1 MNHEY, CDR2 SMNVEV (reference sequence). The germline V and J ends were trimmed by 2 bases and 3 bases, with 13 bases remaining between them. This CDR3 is CASSLRAPGYTGELFF. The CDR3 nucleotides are TGTGCCAGCAGTTTACGGGCCCCGGGATACACCGGGGAGCTGTTTTTT.

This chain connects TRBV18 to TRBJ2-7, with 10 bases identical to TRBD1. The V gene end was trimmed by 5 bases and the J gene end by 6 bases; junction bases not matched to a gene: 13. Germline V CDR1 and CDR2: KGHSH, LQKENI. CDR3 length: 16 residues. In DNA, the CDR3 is TGTGCCAGCTCATCTGCTCCGGGACAGGGGATCTCCGAGCAGTACTTC. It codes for CASSSAPGQGISEQYF.

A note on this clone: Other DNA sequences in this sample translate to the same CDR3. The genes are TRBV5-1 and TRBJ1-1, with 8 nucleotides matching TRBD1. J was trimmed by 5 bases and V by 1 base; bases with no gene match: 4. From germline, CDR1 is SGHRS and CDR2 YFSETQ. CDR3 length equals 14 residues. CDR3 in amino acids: CASSLTGGDTEAFF. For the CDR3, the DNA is TGCGCCAGCAGCTTGACAGGGGGGGATACTGAAGCTTTCTTT.

Written as DNA, the CDR3 is TGTGCCAGCAGTTACTCTCAGGCAGGGCCCCCCTACGAGCAGTACTTC. Translation gives CASSYSQAGPPYEQYF. J is TRBJ2-7 and V is TRBV6-5; tentatively, D is TRBD1 (5 bases). The CDR3 consists of 16 residues. Trimming pared 0 bases from V and 2 bases from J, leaving 14 bases between. Germline V gene lookup returns CDR1 MNHEY and CDR2 SVGAGI.

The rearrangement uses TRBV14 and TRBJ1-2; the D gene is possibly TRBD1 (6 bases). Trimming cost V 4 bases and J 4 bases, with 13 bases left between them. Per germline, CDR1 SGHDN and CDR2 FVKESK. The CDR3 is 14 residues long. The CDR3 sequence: CASSLTGTTYGYTF. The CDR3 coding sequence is TGTGCCAGCAGCCTGACCGGGACAACCTATGGCTACACCTTC.

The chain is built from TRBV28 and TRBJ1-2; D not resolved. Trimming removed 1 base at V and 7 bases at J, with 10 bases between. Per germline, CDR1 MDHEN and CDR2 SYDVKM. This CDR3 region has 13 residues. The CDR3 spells CASSLLPGRGYTF. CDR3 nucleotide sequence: TGTGCCAGCAGTTTATTACCAGGCCGTGGCTACACCTTC.

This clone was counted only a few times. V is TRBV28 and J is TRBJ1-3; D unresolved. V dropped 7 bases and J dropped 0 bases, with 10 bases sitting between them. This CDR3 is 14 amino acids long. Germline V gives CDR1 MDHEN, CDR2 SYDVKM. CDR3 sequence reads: CASTQIGSGNTIYF. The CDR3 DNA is TGTGCCAGCACCCAAATTGGCTCTGGAAACACCATATATTTT.

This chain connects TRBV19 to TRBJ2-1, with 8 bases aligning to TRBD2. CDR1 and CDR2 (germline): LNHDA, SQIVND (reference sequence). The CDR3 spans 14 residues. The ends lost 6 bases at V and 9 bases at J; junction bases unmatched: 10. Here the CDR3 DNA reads TGTGCCAGTAGCTCACACGGGGGGGGCCGTGAGCAGTTCTTC. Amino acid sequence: CASSSHGGGREQFF.

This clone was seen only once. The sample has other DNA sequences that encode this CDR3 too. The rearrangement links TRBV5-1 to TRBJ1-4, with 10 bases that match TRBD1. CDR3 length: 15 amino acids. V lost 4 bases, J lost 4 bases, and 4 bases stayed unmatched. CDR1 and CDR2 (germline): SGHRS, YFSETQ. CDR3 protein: CASSRDRGGNEKLFF. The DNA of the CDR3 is TGCGCCAGCAGCAGGGACAGGGGAGGTAATGAAAAACTGTTTTTT.

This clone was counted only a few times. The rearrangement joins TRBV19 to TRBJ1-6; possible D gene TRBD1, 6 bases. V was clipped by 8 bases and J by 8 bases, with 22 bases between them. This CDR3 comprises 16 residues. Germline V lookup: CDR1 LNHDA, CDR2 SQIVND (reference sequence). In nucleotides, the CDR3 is TGTGCCAGTCATCCCACCTTCGGACAGCGTTATTCACCCCTCCACTTT. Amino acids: CASHPTFGQRYSPLHF.

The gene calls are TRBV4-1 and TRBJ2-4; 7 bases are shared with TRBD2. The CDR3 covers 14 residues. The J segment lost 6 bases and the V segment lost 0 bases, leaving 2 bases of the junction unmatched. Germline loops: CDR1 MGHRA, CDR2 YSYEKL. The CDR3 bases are TGCGCCAGCAGCCAAGATTTAGCGGGAAACATTCAGTACTTC. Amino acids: CASSQDLAGNIQYF.

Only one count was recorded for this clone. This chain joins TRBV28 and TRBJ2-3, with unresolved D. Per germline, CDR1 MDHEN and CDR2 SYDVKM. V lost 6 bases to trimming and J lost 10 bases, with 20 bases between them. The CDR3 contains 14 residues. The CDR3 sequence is CASSPLLDGVAQYF. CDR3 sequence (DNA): TGTGCCAGCAGCCCCCTTCTCGACGGAGTGGCGCAGTATTTT. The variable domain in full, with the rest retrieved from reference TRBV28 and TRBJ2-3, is DVKVTQSSRYLVKRTGEKVFLECVQDMDHENMFWYRQDPGLGLRLIYFSYDVKMKEKGDIPEGYSVSREKKERFSLILESASTNQTSMYLCASSPLLDGVAQYFGPGTRLTVL.

CDR3 nucleotide sequence: TGTGCCAGCGGGGGAGGCAGTAGCAATCAGCCCCAGCATTTT. It specifies CASGGGSSNQPQHF. This chain connects TRBV25-1 to TRBJ1-5; D perhaps matches TRBD1 (5 bases). The germline V gene encodes CDR1 MGHDK and CDR2 SYGVNS. V was cut by 8 bases and J by 0 bases, with 11 bases left in between. The CDR3 totals 14 residues.

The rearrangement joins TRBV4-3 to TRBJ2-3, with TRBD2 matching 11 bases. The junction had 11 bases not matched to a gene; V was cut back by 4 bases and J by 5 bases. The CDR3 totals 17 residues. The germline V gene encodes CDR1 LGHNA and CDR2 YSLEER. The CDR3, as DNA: TGCGCCAGCAGCCGTGGCCTAATAGCGGGGGGGCAAGATACGCAGTATTTT. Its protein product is CASSRGLIAGGQDTQYF.

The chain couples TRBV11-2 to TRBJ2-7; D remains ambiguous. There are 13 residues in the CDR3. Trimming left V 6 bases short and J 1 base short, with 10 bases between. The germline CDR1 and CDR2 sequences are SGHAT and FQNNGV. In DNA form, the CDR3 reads TGTGCCAGCAGTCGAATTTATTCCTACGAGCAGTACTTC. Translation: CASSRIYSYEQYF.

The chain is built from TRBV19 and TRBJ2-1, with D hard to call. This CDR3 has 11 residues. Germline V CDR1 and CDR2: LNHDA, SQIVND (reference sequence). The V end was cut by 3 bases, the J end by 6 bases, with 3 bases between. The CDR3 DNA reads TGTGCCAGTAGTATGGGCAATGAGCAGTTCTTC. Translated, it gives CASSMGNEQFF. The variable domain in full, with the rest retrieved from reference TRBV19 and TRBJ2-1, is DGGITQSPKYLFRKEGQNVTLSCEQNLNHDAMYWYRQDPGQGLRLIYYSQIVNDFQKGDIAEGYSVSREKKESFPLTVTSAQKNPTAFYLCASSMGNEQFFGPGTRLTVL.

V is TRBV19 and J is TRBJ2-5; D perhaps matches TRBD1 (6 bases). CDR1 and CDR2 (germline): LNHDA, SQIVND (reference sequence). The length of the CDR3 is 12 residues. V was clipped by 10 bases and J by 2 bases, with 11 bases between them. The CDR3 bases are TGTGCCACCTCAGGGGTTCAAGAGACCCAGTACTTC. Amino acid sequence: CATSGVQETQYF.

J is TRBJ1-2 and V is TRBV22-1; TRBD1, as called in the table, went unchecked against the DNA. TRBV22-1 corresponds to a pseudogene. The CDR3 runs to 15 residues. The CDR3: CPGSARYYGGDGYTF. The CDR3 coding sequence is TGTCCTGGGAGCGCACGTTACTATGGGGGCGATGGCTACACCTTC.

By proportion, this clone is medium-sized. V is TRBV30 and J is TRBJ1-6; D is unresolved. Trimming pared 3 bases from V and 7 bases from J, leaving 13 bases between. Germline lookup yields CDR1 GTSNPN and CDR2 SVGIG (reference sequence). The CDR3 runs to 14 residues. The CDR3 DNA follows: TGTGCCTGGAGGGGTCAGTCAAACAATTCACCCCTCCACTTT. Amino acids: CAWRGQSNNSPLHF. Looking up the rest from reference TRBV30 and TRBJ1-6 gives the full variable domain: SQTIHQWPATLVQPVGSPLSLECTVEGTSNPNLYWYRQAAGRGLQLLFYSVGIGQISSEVPQNLSASRPQDRQFILSSKKLLLSDSGFYLCAWRGQSNNSPLHFGNGTRLTVT.

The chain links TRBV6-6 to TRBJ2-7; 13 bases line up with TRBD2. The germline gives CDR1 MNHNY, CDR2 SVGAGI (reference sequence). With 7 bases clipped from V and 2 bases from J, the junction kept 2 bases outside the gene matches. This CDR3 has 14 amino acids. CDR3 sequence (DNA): TGTGCCAGCAAACTAGCGGGAGGGGCCTACGAGCAGTACTTC. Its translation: CASKLAGGAYEQYF.

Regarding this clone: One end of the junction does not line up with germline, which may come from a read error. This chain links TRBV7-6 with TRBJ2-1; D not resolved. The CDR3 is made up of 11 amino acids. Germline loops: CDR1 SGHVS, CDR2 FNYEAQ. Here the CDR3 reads CASSSNNEQFF. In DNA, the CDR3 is TGTGCCAGCAGCTCCAACAATGAGCAGTTCTTC.

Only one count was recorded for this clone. The CDR3 sequence is CASSLASGNYGYTF. The CDR3 bases are TGTGCCAGCAGCTTAGCGTCAGGGAACTATGGCTACACCTTC. The chain links TRBV7-9 to TRBJ1-2; maybe TRBD1 (5 bases). The length of the CDR3 is 14 residues. The V end was cut by 0 bases, the J end by 2 bases, with 7 bases between. Germline V gene sequence: CDR1 SEHNR, CDR2 FQNEAQ (reference sequence).

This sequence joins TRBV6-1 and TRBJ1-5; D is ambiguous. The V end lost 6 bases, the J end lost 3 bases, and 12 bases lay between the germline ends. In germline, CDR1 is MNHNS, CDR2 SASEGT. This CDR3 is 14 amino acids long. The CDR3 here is CASRDRQINQPQHF. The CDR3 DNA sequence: TGTGCCAGCAGAGATAGGCAGATCAATCAGCCCCAGCATTTT.

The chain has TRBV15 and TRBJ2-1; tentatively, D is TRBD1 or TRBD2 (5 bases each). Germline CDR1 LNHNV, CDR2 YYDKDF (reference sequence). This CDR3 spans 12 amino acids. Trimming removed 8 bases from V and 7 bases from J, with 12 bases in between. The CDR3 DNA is TGTGCCACCCAGAAGGGGAGTAATGAGCAGTTCTTC. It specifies CATQKGSNEQFF.

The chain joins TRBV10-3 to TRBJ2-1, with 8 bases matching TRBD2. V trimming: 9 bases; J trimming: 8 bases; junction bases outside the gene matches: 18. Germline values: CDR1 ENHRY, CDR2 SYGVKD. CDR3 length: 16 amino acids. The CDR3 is CAITRLAGSGVYEQFF. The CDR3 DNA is TGTGCCATTACGAGGCTAGCGGGTTCGGGTGTATATGAGCAGTTCTTC.

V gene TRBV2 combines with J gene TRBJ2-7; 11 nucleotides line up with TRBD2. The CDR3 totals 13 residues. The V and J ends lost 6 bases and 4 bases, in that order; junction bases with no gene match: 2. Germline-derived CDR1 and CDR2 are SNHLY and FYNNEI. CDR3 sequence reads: CASRTSGVYEQYF. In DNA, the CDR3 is TGTGCCAGCAGGACTAGCGGGGTGTACGAGCAGTACTTC.

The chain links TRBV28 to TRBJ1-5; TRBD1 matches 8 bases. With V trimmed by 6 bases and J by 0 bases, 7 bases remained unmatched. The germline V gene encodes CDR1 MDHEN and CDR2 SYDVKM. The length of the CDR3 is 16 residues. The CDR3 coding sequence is TGTGCCAGCAGCTACAGGACAGGGCTTAGCAATCAGCCCCAGCATTTT. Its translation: CASSYRTGLSNQPQHF.